This entry describes one T cell receptor beta chain. Trimming took off 2 bases at V and 2 bases at J, with 16 bases between the two ends. CDR3 size: 16 residues. Germline CDR1 and CDR2: SGHAT and FQNNGV. This sample was taken from a study of blood T cell repertoires in COVID-19. Repertoires were generated with immunoSEQ multiplex PCR, while TCRdb's copy carries only in-frame clones and drops some. Here the sample spans about 160,000 clones, approximately 91% being singletons. The sequenced material came from peripheral blood. The sequence was obtained from a man aged 18 to 29 with acute or convalescent COVID-19. The V gene is TRBV11-2, the J gene TRBJ2-7; TRBD1 is a possible D gene (6 bases). Written as DNA, the CDR3 is TGTGCCAGCAGCTTATTAGGGTTTGGGGGCCCCTACGAGCAGTACTTC. Translated, it gives CASSLLGFGGPYEQYF.